The present T cell receptor beta chain was sequenced within a study of OX40 agonist ivuxolimab in advanced cancers. Study summary: Patients were infused with ivuxolimab every 2 weeks at 0.01 to 10 mg/kg.

CDR3 size: 15 residues. Germline values: CDR1 LNHDA, CDR2 SQIVND (reference sequence). V lost 9 bases to trimming and J lost 4 bases, with 19 bases between them. Measured with immunoSEQ multiplex PCR; TCRdb has only the in-frame clones, and not every one. The sample carries fewer than 100,000 clones, around 90% recorded once. Comment on this clone: No antigen is known for it.

Regarding the study as a whole: More expanded clones were found, on average, in CD8+ than in CD4+ T cells. Clones of CD4+ and CD8+ blood T cells grew by week 6 at doses of 0.1 to 3.0 mg/kg.

This receptor was taken from an adult with an advanced solid tumor such as melanoma, head and neck, liver or kidney cancer. Sequenced material: CD4+ or CD8+ T cells sorted from blood, taken in a trial of the OX40 agonist ivuxolimab. V usage is TRBV19 and J usage is TRBJ1-5; D is uncertain. The CDR3 loop is CASVSHQGRNQPQHF. The CDR3 DNA sequence: TGTGCCAGCGTCAGTCATCAAGGGAGGAATCAGCCCCAGCATTTT.